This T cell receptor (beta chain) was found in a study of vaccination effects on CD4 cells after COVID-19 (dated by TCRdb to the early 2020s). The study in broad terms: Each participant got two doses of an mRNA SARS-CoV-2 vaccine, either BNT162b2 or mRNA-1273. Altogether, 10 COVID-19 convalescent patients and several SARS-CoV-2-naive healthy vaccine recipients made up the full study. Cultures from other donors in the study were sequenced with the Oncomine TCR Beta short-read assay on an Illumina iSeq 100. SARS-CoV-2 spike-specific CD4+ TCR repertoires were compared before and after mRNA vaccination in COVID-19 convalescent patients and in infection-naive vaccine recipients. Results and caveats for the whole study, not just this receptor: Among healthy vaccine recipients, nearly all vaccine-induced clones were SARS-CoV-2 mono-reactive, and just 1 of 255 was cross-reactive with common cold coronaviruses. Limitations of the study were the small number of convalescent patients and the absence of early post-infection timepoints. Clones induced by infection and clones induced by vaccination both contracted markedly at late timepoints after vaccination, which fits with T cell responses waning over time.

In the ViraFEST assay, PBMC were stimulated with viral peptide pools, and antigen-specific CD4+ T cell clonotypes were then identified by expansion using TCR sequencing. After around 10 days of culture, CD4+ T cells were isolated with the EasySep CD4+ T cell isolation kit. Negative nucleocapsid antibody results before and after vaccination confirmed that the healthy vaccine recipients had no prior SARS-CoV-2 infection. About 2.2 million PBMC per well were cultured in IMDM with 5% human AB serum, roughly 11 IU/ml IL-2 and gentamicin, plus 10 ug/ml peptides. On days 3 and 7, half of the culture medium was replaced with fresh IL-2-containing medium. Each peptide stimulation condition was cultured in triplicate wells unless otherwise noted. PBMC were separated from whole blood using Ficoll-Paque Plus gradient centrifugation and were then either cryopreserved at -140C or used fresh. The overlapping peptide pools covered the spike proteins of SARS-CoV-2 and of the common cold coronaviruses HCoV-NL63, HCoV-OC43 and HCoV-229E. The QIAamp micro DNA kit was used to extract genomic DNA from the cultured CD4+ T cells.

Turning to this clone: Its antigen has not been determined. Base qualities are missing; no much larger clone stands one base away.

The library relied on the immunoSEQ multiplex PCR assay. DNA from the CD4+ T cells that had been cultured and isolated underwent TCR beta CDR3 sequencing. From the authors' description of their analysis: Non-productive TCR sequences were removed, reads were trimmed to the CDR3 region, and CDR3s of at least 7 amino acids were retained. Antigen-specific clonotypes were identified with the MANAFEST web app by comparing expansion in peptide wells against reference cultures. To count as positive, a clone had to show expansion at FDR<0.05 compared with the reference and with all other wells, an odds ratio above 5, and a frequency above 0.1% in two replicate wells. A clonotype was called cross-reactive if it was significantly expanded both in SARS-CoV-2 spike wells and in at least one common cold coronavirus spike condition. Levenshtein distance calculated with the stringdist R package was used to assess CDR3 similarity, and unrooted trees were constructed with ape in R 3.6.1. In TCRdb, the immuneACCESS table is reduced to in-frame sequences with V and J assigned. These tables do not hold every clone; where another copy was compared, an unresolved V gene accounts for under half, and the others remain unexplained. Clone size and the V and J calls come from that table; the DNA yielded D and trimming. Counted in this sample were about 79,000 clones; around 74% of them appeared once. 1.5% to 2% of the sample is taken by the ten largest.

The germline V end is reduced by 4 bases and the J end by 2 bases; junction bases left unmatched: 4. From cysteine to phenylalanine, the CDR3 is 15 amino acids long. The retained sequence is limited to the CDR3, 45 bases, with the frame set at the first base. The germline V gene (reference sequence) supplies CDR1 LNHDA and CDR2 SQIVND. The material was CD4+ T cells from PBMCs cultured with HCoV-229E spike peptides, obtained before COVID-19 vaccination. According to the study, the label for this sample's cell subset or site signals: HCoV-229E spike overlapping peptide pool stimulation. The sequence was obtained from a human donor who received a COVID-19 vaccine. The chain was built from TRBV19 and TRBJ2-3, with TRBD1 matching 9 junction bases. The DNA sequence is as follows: TGTGCCAGTAGTACTTGGACAGGGGACACAGATACGCAGTATTTT. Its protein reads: CASSTWTGDTDTQYF.